Listed below are T cell receptor beta chains from one sample, sequenced in a study of cytomegalovirus exposure and HLA in healthy donors. Profiled with immunoSEQ multiplex PCR; TCRdb holds only in-frame clones, not every one. The sample includes tens of thousands of clones, 60% to 75% of them seen just once. Specimen: PBMCs. The receptors derive from a woman in her 40s in good health and CMV-seropositive. CDR3s include the opening cysteine and the closing phenylalanine or tryptophan. D genes are given only for firm matches. The size field is filled for only some rows; it gives once, few, many or a size class.

j_gene	d_gene	v_gene	abundance	CDR3nt	CDR3aa
TRBJ1-1	-	TRBV9	-	TGTGCCAGCAGCGTAGCGGCAGACTTGAACACTGAAGCTTTCTTT	CASSVAADLNTEAFF
TRBJ1-2	-	TRBV2	few	TGTGCCAGCAGTCTGGGAGGTACAGGCTACACCTTC	CASSLGGTGYTF
TRBJ1-3	TRBD1	TRBV28	-	TGTGCCAGCACTTCACAGGGGGCTGAGTCTGGAAACACCATATATTTT	CASTSQGAESGNTIYF
TRBJ2-1	-	TRBV5-6	-	TGTGCCAGCAGCTCCGGATGGAGCTCCTACAATGAGCAGTTCTTC	CASSSGWSSYNEQFF
TRBJ1-2	TRBD1	TRBV7-2	-	TGTGCCAGCACCAGGACAGGGCACAACTATGGCTACACCTTC	CASTRTGHNYGYTF
TRBJ2-3	-	TRBV2	-	TGTGCCAGCAGGCCCTTAAGCGGGGATACGCAGTATTTT	CASRPLSGDTQYF
TRBJ2-7	TRBD2	TRBV7-2	-	TGTGCCAGCAGTAAAGGGACTAGCTACGAGCAGTACTTC	CASSKGTSYEQYF
TRBJ2-6	-	TRBV28	-	TGTGCCAGCTTCCCTAACAGGGTAACTGGGGCCAACGTCCTGACTTTC	CASFPNRVTGANVLTF
TRBJ1-4	TRBD1	TRBV29-1	once	TGCAGCGTCGGGGGGGGACAGGGTGAAAAACTGTTTTTT	CSVGGGQGEKLFF
TRBJ1-2	-	TRBV19	-	TGTGCCAGTAGTATATTGGCAGGAGGATATGGCTACACCTTC	CASSILAGGYGYTF
TRBJ2-1	TRBD2	TRBV7-9	-	TGTGCCAGCAGCCCCCCGTTCAGAGCTAGCGGGAATCTCAATGAGCAGTTCTTC	CASSPPFRASGNLNEQFF